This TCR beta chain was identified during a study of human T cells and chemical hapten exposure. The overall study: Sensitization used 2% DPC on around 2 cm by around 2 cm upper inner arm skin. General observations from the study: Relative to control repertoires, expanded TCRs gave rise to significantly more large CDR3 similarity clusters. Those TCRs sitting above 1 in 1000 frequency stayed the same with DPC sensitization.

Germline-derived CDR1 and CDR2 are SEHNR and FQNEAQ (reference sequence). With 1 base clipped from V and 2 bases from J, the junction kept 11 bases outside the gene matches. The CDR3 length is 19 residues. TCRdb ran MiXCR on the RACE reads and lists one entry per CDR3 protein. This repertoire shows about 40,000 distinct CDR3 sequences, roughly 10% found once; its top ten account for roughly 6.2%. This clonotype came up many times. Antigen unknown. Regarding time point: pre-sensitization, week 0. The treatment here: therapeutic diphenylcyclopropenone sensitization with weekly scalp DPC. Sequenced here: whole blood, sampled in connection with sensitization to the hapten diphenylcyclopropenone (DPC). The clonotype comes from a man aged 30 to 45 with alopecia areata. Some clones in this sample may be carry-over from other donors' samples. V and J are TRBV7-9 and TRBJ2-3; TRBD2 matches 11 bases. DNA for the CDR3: TGTGCCAGCAGCTTAGGGGCTAGCGGGAGGCCCAGCCTCACAGATACGCAGTATTTT. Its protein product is CASSLGASGRPSLTDTQYF.